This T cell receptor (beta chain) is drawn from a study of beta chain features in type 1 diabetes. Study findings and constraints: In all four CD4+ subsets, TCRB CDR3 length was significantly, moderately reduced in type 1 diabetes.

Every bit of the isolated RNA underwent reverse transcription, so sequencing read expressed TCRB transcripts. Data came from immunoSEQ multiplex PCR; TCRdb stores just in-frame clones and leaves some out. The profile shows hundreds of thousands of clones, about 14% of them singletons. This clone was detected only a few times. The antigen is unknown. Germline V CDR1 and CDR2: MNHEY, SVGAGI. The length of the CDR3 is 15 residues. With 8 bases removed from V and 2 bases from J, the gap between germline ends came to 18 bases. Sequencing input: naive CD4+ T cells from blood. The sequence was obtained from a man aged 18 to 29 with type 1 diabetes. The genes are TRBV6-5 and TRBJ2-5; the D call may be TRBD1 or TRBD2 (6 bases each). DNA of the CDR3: TGTGCCAGCCGGCCTGGAGGGGGGAATCAAGAGACCCAGTACTTC. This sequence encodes CASRPGGGNQETQYF.